This T cell receptor (beta chain) was documented in a study of T cell repertoires in cytomegalovirus infection (dated by TCRdb to between 2018 and 2021). As for the study more broadly: Peptide stimulations targeted recently identified HLA-C-restricted CMV epitopes, whose presentation resists viral immunomodulation, together with well-studied HLA-B-restricted epitopes. Donor HLA type was relevant to the analysis, as public TCR beta signatures indicated carriage of CMV infection together with the matching HLA type. What the authors observed across the whole study: The ex vivo response was dominated by HLA-C-restricted CMV-specific TCR beta clonotypes, and the single most frequent clonotype in two of eight donors was supplied by these HLA-C-restricted clonotypes. Cumulative frequency of public TCR beta family members discriminated carriers of CMV infection plus the relevant HLA type in this cohort and an independent roughly 330-donor cohort.

The instrument given in TCRdb is Illumina HiSeq 1500. TCRdb itself trimmed the public reads at Q25 with fastp, ran MiXCR and retained productive beta chains. When rows share a CDR3 protein, they turn into one entry using the most common DNA and genes. The sample records approximately 600,000 distinct CDR3 sequences, under 45% of which are singletons. The ten largest clonotypes hold 48% of the sample. V is cut by 8 bases and J by 5 bases, and the space between the germline ends is 5 bases. The CDR3, from cysteine to phenylalanine, totals 10 residues. Here the CDR3 DNA is all that survives: 30 bases in frame from base 1. The treatment or condition label corresponds to: in vitro stimulation with specific CMV peptide epitopes to enrich CMV-specific T cells. For this clonotype: Its antigen target is currently unknown. Base qualities are not recorded, but no much larger clone differs from it by a single base.

This clonotype originated in a human donor in good health (CMV status not recorded). Some clones in this sample may be carry-over from other donors' samples. The sequencing used cultured PBMCs, collected from culture after CMV antigen stimulation. The chain joins TRBV12-3 or TRBV12-4 to TRBJ2-3, with no confidently assigned D gene. CDR3 sequence: CASGQDTQYF. The nucleotide sequence reads as follows: TGTGCCAGCGGGCAAGATACGCAGTATTTT.